This record concerns one T cell receptor (beta chain) sequence. This specimen comes from a study of cytomegalovirus exposure and HLA in healthy donors. Both 60 Vbeta primers and 13 Jbeta primers went into the PCR. Clones were read by immunoSEQ multiplex PCR, and TCRdb kept only the in-frame ones, dropping some. The repertoire shows 180,000 or so clones; the top ten hold approximately 0.74%. The CDR3 consists of 11 residues. V lost 11 bases to trimming and J lost 1 base, with 8 bases between them. CDR1 SNHLY and CDR2 FYNNEI come from the germline V gene. Material: PBMCs. This chain connects TRBV2 to TRBJ1-1; D is uncertain. This receptor was taken from a boy between 10 and 17 years old in good health and CMV-seronegative. The CDR3 spells CAAGSNTEAFF. DNA of the CDR3: TGTGCCGCGGGGTCGAACACTGAAGCTTTCTTT. The whole variable domain, remainder taken from reference TRBV2 and TRBJ1-1, is EPEVTQTPSHQVTQMGQEVILRCVPISNHLYFYWYRQILGQKVEFLVSFYNNEISEKSEIFDDQFSVERPDGSNFTLKIRSTKLEDSAMYFCAAGSNTEAFFGQGTRLTVV.